This T cell receptor beta chain came from a study of T cell responses to AZD1222 COVID-19 vaccine. General study findings and limits: Baseline testing showed seropositivity in only 6 or 7 AZD1222 recipients. Donors were chiefly white British, with a greater number of females, and clonal diversity was perhaps underestimated. Spike-specific TCR breadth and depth rose after two AZD1222 doses.

Comments on this clone: Its target is not known.

Sequencing used immunoSEQ multiplex PCR; TCRdb keeps in-frame clones, though not all of them. The data show tens of thousands of clones, approximately 85% seen once. The TCR comes from an adult in good health. The sample here was peripheral blood, taken on day 0 of MenACWY control vaccination.

The CDR3 sequence is CASSLAGIGNTIYF. CDR3 nucleotides: TGCGCCAGCAGCTTGGCGGGGATTGGAAACACCATATATTTT. The chain recombines TRBV5-1 with TRBJ1-3, with no clear D. Trimming shortened V by 0 bases and J by 3 bases, and 7 bases separated the two germline ends. Per the germline V gene, CDR1 is SGHRS and CDR2 is YFSETQ. This CDR3 contains 14 residues.